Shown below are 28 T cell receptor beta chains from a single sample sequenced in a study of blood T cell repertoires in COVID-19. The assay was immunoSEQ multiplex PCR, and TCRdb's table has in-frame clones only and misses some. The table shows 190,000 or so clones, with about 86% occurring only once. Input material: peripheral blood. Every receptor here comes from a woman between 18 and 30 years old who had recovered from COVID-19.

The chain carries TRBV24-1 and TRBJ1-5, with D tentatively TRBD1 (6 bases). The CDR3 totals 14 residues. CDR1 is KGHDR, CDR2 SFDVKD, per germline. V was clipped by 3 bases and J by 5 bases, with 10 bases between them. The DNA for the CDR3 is TGTGCCACCAGTGATAGTACAGGGCATCAGCCCCAGCATTTT. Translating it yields CATSDSTGHQPQHF.

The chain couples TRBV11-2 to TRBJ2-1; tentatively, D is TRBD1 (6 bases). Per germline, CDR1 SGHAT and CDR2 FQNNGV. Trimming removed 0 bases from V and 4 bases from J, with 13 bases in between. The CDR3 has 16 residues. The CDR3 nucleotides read TGTGCCAGCAGCTTAGAGAATGGCAGGGGTTACAATGAGCAGTTCTTC. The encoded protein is CASSLENGRGYNEQFF.

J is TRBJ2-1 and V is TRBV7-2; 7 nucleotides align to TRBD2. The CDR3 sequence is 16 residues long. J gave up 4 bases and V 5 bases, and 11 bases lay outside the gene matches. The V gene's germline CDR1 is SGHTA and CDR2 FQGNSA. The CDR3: CASSPMGLWLYNEQFF. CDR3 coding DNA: TGTGCCAGCAGCCCCATGGGACTATGGTTATACAATGAGCAGTTCTTC.

The CDR3 bases are TGTGCCACCAGTGATCCGTCCGTTTTAGCGGGGCTAACAGATACGCAGTATTTT. This sequence encodes CATSDPSVLAGLTDTQYF. The chain combines TRBV24-1 with TRBJ2-3, with 8 bases fitting TRBD2. The CDR3 sequence is 18 residues long. Germline CDR1 reads KGHDR; CDR2 reads SFDVKD. After removal of 3 bases from V and 3 bases from J, the junction contained 13 bases not matched to a gene.

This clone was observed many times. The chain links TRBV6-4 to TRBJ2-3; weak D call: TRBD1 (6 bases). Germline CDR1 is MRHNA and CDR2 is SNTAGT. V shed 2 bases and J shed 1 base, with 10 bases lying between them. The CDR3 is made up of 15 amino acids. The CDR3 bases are TGTGCCAGCAGTGACGAGGCAGGGGGCACAGATACGCAGTATTTT. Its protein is CASSDEAGGTDTQYF.

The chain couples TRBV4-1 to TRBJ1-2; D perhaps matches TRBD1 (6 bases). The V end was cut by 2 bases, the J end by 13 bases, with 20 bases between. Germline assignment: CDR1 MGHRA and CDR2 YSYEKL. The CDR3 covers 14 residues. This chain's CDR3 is CASSQPDPTGRLTF. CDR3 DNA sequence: TGCGCCAGCAGCCAACCTGATCCTACAGGGCGCCTCACCTTC.

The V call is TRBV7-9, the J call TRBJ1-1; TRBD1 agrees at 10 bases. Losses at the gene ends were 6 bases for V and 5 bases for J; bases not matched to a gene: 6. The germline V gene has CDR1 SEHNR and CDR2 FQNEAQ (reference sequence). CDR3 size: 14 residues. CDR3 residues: CASSRGQGETEAFF. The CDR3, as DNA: TGTGCCAGCAGTCGCGGACAGGGGGAAACTGAAGCTTTCTTT.

CDR3 DNA: TGTGCCAGCAGTTTAGCCGCTAGCGGGACAGATACGCAGTATTTT. Translation: CASSLAASGTDTQYF. V and J are TRBV27 and TRBJ2-3, with 8 bases that match TRBD2. Germline lookup yields CDR1 MNHEY and CDR2 SMNVEV (reference sequence). CDR3 size: 15 residues. J was trimmed by 3 bases and V by 2 bases; bases with no gene match: 4.

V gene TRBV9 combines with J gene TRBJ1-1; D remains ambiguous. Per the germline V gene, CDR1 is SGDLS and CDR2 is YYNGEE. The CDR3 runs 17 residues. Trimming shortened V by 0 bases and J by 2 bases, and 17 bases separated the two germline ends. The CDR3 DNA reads TGTGCCAGCAGCGTAGGAGAATTTTCGGGGTCCAACACTGAAGCTTTCTTT. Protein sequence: CASSVGEFSGSNTEAFF.

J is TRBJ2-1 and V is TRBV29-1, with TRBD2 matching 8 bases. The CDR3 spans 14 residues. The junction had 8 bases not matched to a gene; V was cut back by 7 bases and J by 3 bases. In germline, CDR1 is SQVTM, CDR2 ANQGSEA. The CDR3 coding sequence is TGCAGCGCAGATGGACTAGCAGGCTACAATGAGCAGTTCTTC. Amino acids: CSADGLAGYNEQFF.

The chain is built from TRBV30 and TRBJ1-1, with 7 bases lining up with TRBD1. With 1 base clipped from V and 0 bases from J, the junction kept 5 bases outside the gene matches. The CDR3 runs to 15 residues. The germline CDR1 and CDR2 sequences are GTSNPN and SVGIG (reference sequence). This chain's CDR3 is CAWSGPTGMNTEAFF. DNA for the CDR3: TGTGCCTGGAGTGGGCCGACAGGGATGAACACTGAAGCTTTCTTT.

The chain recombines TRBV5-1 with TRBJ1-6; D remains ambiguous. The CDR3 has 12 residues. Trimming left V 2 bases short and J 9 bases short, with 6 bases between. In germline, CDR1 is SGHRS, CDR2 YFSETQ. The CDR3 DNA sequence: TGCGCCAGCAGCTTTGAGGGTTCACCCCTCCACTTT. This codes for CASSFEGSPLHF.

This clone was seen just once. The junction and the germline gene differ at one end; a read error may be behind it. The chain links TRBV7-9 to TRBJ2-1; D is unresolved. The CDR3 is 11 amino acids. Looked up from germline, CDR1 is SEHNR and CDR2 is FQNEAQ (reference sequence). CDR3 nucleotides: TGTGCCAGCAGTTTAGTCTCTGAGCAGTTCTTC. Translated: CASSLVSEQFF.

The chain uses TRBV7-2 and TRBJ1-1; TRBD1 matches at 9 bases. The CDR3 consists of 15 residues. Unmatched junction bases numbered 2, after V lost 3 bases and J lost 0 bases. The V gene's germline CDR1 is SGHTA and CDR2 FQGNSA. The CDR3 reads CASSLGTGMNTEAFF. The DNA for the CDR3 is TGTGCCAGCAGCTTGGGGACAGGGATGAACACTGAAGCTTTCTTT. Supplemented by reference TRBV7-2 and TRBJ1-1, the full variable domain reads GAGVSQSPSNKVTEKGKDVELRCDPISGHTALYWYRQSLGQGLEFLIYFQGNSAPDKSGLPSDRFSAERTGGSVSTLTIQRTQQEDSAVYLCASSLGTGMNTEAFFGQGTRLTVV.

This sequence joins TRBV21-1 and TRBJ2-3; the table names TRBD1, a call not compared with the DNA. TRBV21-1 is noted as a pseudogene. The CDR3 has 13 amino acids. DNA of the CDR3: TGTGCCAGCAGACAAAATAGCACAGATACGCAGTATTTT. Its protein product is CASRQNSTDTQYF.

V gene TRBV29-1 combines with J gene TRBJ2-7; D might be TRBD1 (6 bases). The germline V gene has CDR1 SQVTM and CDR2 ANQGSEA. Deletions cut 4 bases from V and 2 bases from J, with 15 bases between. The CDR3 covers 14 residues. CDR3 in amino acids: CSVVPRTVPYEQYF. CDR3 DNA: TGCAGCGTTGTCCCTCGGACAGTACCCTACGAGCAGTACTTC.

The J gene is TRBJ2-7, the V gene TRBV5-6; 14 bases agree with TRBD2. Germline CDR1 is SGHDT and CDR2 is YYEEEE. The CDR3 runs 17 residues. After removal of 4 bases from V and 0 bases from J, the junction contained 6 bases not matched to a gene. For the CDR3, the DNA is TGTGCCAGCAGCATAGGGACTAGCGGGAGATACTCCTACGAGCAGTACGTC. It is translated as CASSIGTSGRYSYEQYV.

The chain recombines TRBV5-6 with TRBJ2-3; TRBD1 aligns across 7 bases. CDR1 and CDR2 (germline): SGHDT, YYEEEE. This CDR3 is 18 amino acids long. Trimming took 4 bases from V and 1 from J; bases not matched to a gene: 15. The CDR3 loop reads CASSRSTTGAWGTDTQYF. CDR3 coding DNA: TGTGCCAGCAGCCGGTCGACTACAGGGGCGTGGGGCACAGATACGCAGTATTTT.

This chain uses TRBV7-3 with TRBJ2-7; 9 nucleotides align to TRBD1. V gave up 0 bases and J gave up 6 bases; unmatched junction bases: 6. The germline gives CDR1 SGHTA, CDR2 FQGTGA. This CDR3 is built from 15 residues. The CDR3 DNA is TGTGCCAGCAGCTTAACGGGACAGGGTCCGGTCGAGCAGTACTTC. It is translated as CASSLTGQGPVEQYF.

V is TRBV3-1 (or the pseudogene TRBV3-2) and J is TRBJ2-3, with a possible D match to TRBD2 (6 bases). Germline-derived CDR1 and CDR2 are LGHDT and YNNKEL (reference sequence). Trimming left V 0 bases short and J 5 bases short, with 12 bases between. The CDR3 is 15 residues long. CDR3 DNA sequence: TGTGCCAGCAGCCAAGATGGGCTAGCGCAAGATACGCAGTATTTT. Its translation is CASSQDGLAQDTQYF.

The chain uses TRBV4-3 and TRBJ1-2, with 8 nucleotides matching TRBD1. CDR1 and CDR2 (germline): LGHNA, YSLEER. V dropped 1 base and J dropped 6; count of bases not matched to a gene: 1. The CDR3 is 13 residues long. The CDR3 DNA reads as TGCGCCAGCAGCCAAGCGACAGGGGATGGCTACACCTTC. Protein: CASSQATGDGYTF.

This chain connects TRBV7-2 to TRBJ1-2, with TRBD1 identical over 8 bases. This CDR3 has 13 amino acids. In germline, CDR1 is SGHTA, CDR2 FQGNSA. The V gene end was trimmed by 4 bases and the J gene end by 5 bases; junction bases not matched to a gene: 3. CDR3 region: CASSSGGGYGYTF. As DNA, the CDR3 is TGTGCCAGCAGCTCAGGGGGCGGGTATGGCTACACCTTC.

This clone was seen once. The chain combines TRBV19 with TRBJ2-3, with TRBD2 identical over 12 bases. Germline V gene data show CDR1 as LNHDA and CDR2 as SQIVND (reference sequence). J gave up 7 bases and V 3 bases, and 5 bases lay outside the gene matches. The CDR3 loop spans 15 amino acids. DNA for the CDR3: TGTGCCAGTAGTATCGCTAGCGGGGGGGCGCATACGCAGTATTTT. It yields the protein CASSIASGGAHTQYF.

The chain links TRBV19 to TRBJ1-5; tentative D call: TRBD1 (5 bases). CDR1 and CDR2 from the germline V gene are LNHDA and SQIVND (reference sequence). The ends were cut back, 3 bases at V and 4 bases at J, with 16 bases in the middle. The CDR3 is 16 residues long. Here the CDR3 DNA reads TGTGCCAGTAGTATGGGAACCGGACAACAGAATCAGCCCCAGCATTTT. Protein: CASSMGTGQQNQPQHF.

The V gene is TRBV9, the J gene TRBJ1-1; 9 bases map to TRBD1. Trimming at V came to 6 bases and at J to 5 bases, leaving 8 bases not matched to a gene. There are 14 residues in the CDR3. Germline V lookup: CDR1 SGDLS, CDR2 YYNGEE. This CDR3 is CASTPTGGATEAFF. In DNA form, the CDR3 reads TGTGCCAGCACCCCCACAGGGGGCGCAACTGAAGCTTTCTTT.

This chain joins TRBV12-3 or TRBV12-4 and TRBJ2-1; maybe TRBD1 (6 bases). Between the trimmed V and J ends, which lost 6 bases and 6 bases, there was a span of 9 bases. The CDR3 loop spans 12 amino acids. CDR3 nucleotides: TGTGCCAGCAGCAGGGGTACCAATGAGCAGTTCTTC. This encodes CASSRGTNEQFF.

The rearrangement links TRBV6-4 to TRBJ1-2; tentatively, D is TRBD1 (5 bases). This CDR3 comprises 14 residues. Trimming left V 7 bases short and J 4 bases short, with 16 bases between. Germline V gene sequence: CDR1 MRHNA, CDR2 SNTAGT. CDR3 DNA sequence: TGTGCCAGCATGAGACGGGGGGGGAGCTATGGCTACACCTTC. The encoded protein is CASMRRGGSYGYTF.

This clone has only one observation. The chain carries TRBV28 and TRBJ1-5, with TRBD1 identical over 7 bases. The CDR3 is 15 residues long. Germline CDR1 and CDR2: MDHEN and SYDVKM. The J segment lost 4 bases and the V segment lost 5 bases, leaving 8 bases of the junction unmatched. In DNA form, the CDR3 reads TGTGCCAGCAGTCCTGCCAGACAGGGAAATCAGCCCCAGCATTTT. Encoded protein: CASSPARQGNQPQHF.